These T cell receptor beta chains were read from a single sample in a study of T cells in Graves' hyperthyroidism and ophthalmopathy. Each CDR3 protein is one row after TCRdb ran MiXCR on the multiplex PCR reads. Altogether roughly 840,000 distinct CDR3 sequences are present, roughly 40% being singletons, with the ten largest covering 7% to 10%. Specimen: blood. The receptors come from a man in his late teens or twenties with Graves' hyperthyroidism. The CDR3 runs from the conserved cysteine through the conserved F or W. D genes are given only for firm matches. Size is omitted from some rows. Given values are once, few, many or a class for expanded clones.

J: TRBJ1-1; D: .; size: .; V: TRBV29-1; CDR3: CSSYRQLNTEAFF; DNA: TGCAGCAGTTACCGACAGTTGAACACTGAAGCTTTCTTT
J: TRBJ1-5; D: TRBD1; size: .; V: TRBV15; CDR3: CATSNGGTGGRYQPQHF; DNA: TGTGCCACCAGCAACGGCGGGACAGGGGGAAGATATCAGCCCCAGCATTTT
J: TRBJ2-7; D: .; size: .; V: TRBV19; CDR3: CASATDPYEQYF; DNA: TGTGCCAGTGCGACAGATCCCTACGAGCAGTACTTC
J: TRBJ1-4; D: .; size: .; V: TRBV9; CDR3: CASSSQPENEKLFF; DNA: TGTGCCAGCAGTTCACAACCGGAAAATGAAAAACTGTTTTTT
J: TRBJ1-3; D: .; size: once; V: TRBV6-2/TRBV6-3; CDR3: CASSYSDEGNTIYF; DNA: TGTGCCAGCAGTTACTCGGACGAAGGAAACACCATATATTTT
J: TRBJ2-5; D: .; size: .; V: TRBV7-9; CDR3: CASSSGPAKRPETQYF; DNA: TGTGCCAGCAGCTCGGGACCTGCAAAACGCCCAGAGACCCAGTACTTC
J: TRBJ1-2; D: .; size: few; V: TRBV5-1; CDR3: CASSLPDRSRPHYGYTF; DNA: TGCGCCAGCAGCTTGCCCGACAGGTCCCGTCCTCACTATGGCTACACCTTC
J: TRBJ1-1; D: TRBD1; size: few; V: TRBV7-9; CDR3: CASSSGTGKAFF; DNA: TGTGCCAGCAGCTCTGGGACAGGGAAAGCTTTCTTT
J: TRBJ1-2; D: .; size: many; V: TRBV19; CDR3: CASRRQSGEYGYTF; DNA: TGTGCCAGTAGGCGACAGAGTGGAGAGTATGGCTACACCTTC
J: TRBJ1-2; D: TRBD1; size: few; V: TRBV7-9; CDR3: CASSPGQRPNYGYTF; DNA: TGTGCCAGCTCACCGGGACAGCGTCCTAACTATGGCTACACCTTC
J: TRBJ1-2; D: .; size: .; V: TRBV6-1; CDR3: CASSEMVRAYGYTF; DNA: TGTGCCAGCAGTGAAATGGTCAGGGCCTATGGCTACACCTTC
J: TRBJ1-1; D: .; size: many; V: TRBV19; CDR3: CASSLAGTENTEAFF; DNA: TGTGCCAGTAGCCTGGCCGGGACGGAGAACACTGAAGCTTTCTTT
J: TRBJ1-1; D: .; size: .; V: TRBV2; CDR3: CASSEALNLSRQNTEAFF; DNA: TGTGCCAGCAGTGAAGCGCTAAATCTCTCCAGACAGAACACTGAAGCTTTCTTT
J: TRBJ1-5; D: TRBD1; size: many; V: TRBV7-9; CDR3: CASSLWGGGGNQPQHF; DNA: TGTGCCAGCAGCTTGTGGGGAGGGGGCGGCAATCAGCCCCAGCATTTT
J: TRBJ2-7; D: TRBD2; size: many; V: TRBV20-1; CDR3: CSAKTGTSDYEQYF; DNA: TGCAGTGCTAAGACCGGGACTAGCGACTACGAGCAGTACTTC
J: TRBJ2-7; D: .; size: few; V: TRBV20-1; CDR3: CSARKDHYEQYF; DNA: TGCAGTGCTAGAAAGGACCACTACGAGCAGTACTTC
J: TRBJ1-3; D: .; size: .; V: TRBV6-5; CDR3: CASSYSGRALSGNTIYF; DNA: TGTGCCAGCAGTTACTCGGGACGCGCCCTCTCTGGAAACACCATATATTTT
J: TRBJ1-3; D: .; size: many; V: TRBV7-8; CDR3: CASSLREGRASGNTIYF; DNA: TGTGCCAGCAGCTTACGGGAGGGCCGCGCCTCTGGAAACACCATATATTTT
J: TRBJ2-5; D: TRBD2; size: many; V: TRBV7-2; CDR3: CASSTSGTSSQETQYF; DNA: TGTGCCAGCAGCACCTCGGGGACTAGCTCACAAGAGACCCAGTACTTC
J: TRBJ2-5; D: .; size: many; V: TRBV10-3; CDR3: CAALYRTVRETQYF; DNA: TGTGCCGCGCTCTATAGGACAGTCCGGGAGACCCAGTACTTC
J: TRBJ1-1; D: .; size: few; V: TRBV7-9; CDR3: CASSVVGSNTEAFF; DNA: TGTGCCAGCAGCGTTGTAGGATCAAACACTGAAGCTTTCTTT
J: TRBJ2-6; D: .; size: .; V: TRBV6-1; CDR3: CASRESHSGANVLTF; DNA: TGTGCCAGCAGGGAGAGTCACTCTGGGGCCAACGTCCTGACTTTC
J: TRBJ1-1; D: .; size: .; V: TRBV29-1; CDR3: CSVAGAGSTEAFF; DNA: TGCAGCGTTGCCGGCGCGGGGAGCACTGAAGCTTTCTTT
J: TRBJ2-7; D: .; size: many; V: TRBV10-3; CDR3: CAISGVGEQYF; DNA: TGTGCCATCAGCGGGGTTGGCGAGCAGTACTTC
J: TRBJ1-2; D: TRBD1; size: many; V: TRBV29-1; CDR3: CSVEAQGDDYGYTF; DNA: TGCAGCGTTGAAGCACAGGGGGACGACTATGGCTACACCTTC
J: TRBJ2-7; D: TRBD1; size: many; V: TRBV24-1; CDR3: CAPADRVLNYEQYF; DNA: TGTGCCCCCGCCGACAGGGTCTTAAACTACGAGCAGTACTTC
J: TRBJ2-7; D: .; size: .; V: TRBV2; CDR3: CASRAQFEQYF; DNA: TGTGCCAGCAGGGCCCAGTTCGAGCAGTACTTC
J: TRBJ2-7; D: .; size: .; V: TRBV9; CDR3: CASSVDSWDEQYF; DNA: TGTGCCAGCAGCGTTGATAGCTGGGACGAGCAGTACTTC
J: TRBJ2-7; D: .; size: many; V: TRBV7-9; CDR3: CASSSLVTERPLYEQYF; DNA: TGTGCCAGCAGCTCTCTGGTTACCGAACGCCCCCTTTACGAGCAGTACTTC
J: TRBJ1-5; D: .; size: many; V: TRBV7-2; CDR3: CASSLGGGLNNQPQHF; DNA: TGTGCCAGCAGCTTAGGTGGGGGACTTAACAATCAGCCCCAGCATTTT
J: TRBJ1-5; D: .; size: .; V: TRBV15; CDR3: CATSRLGMDQPQHF; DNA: TGTGCCACCAGCAGGCTCGGCATGGATCAGCCCCAGCATTTT
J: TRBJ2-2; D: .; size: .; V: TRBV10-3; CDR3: CAISGTLTNPTGELFF; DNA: TGTGCCATCAGTGGAACTCTAACTAACCCCACCGGGGAGCTGTTTTTT
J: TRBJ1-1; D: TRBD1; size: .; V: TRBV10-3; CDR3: CAIREEDRDTEAFF; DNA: TGTGCCATCAGAGAAGAAGACAGGGACACTGAAGCTTTCTTT
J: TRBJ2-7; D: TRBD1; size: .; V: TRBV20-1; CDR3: CSASPGTGPAGEQYF; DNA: TGCAGTGCTAGTCCAGGGACAGGCCCTGCTGGGGAGCAGTACTTC
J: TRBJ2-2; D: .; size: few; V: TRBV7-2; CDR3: CASSPLPTGELFF; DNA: TGTGCCAGCAGCCCCCTGCCCACCGGGGAGCTGTTTTTT
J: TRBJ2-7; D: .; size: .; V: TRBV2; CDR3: CASRQGQYPSYEQYF; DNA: TGTGCCAGCAGGCAGGGACAATACCCCTCCTACGAGCAGTACTTC
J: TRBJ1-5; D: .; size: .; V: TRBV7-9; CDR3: CAYTRGDQGSRNQPQHF; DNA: TGTGCCTATACCCGGGGAGACCAGGGTTCTCGCAATCAGCCCCAGCATTTT
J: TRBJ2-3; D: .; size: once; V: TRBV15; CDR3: CATSRDLWVDTQYF; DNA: TGTGCCACCAGCAGAGATTTGTGGGTAGATACGCAGTATTTT
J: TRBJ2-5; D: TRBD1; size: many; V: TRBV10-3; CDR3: CAISEAYRGQGQETQYF; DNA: TGTGCCATCAGTGAGGCATACAGGGGGCAAGGTCAAGAGACCCAGTACTTC
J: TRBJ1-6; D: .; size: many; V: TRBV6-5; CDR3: CASSVILSPLHF; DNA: TGTGCCAGCAGTGTCATCCTTTCACCCCTCCACTTT
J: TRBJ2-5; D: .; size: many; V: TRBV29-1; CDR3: CSVEGTVGETQYF; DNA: TGCAGCGTTGAAGGGACCGTAGGGGAGACCCAGTACTTC
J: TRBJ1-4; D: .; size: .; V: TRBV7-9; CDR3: CASSSRMRGDEKLFF; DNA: TGTGCCAGCAGCTCCCGGATGAGAGGGGATGAAAAACTGTTTTTT
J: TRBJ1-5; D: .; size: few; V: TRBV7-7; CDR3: CASRPTGSSNQPQHF; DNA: TGTGCTAGCAGGCCTACCGGGAGTAGCAATCAGCCCCAGCATTTT
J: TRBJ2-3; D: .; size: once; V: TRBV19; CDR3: CATKPQLAGHTQYF; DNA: TGTGCCACCAAACCCCAATTGGCGGGACATACGCAGTATTTT
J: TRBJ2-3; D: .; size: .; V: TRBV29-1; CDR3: CSVETVPGLTDTQYF; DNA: TGCAGCGTTGAAACTGTGCCAGGGTTAACAGATACGCAGTATTTT